The rows below give T cell receptor beta chains drawn from one sample of a study of blood T cell repertoires in COVID-19. Libraries were prepared by immunoSEQ multiplex PCR; TCRdb keeps only in-frame clonotypes and omits some of them. Of about 110,000 clones in the sample, approximately 82% were seen once. Input material: peripheral blood. These receptors came from a woman aged 70-85 years with acute or convalescent COVID-19. Both conserved end residues are part of each CDR3. Clone sizes are given selectively: once, few, many, or a class where the clone is expanded.

V	J	size	CDR3
TRBV7-2	TRBJ2-3	NA	CASSPVAGGGQDTQYF
TRBV28	TRBJ1-2	NA	CASTRGGSNYGYTF
TRBV30	TRBJ2-3	NA	CAWSRTGGTDTQYF
TRBV6-2/TRBV6-3	TRBJ1-2	NA	CASSPRQGKQDNYGYTF
TRBV3-1/TRBV3-2	TRBJ2-5	NA	CASSQFSYGRRETQYF
TRBV6-5	TRBJ2-7	once	CASSYSGFTYEQYF
TRBV7-8	TRBJ1-3	NA	CASSNRGAGNTIYF
TRBV30	TRBJ1-5	NA	CAWTGQLNQPQHF
TRBV9	TRBJ1-1	once	CASSVGSGNTEAFF
TRBV3-1/TRBV3-2	TRBJ1-3	NA	CASSQFLQGMSGNTIYF